A single TCR beta chain is shown here with its context. Its antigen remains unidentified. No clone much larger than this one lies a single base away; base qualities are absent. The protocol used for the library was the immunoSEQ multiplex PCR assay. For the multiplex PCR, a mixture combining 60 forward primers for TCR Vbeta segments and 13 reverse primers for TCR Jbeta segments was used. A multiplex PCR assay on genomic DNA amplified the CDR3 region of rearranged TCR beta genes. The amplified TCR beta libraries were sequenced on the Illumina HiSeq System as 87-base-pair reads. The paper's data handling went like this. A later analysis counted approximately 76 million unique TCR beta chains across the 550 to 700 repertoires, and approximately 11 million of these chains were shared by at least two donors. Raw reads were error-corrected and collapsed into unique sequences with a nearest-neighbor algorithm that merged closely related sequences to remove PCR and sequencing errors. V, D and J gene segments were assigned by aligning CDR3 sequences to IMGT reference sequences. Each retained sequence needed at least a six-nucleotide match to both a V gene segment and a J gene segment. A rearrangement was called productive if the CDR3 had no stop codons and remained in frame with V and J, and every other rearrangement was called non-productive. Following IMGT convention, CDR3 was defined as the stretch from the second conserved V-encoded cysteine to the conserved J-encoded phenylalanine. The earlier analysis of 587 of the donors excluded any sequence lacking an unambiguous match to a single V gene segment. In an earlier analysis of 587 of the donors, V segments were called functional above 56.7% productive rearrangements and were called segregating when the between-donor standard deviation exceeded 5%. A statistical classification framework was built for diagnosing cytomegalovirus status from the catalog of TCR beta chain sequences. A later analysis assigned V and J genes by comparing TCR nucleotide sequences with IMGT/GENE-DB human TR gene sequences. In a later analysis, CDR3 sequences and most-parsimonious VDJ recombination scenarios were assigned using the TCRdist pipeline. In a later analysis, each TCR beta chain was defined by its CDR3 amino acid sequence together with its V-gene family, and reads lacking a unique V-gene family were excluded. To address suspected cross-contamination and a sequencing artifact, a later analysis removed approximately 600 highly shared, low-generation-probability nucleotide sequences. In a later analysis, a clonal expansion index was calculated for each public chain from normalized within-repertoire ranks of inferred template counts. In a later analysis, generation probabilities were computed with a VDJ recombination model fitted to out-of-frame rearrangements, and the resulting probabilities were checked against IGoR. In a later analysis, TCR-TCR, TCR-HLA and TCR-CMV co-occurrence was scored with hypergeometric tests, and a repertoire-size bias correction was applied to TCR pairs. A later analysis estimated false discovery rates by permuting HLA or CMV assignments 20 times. In a later analysis, co-occurring TCRs were grouped with DBSCAN, and TCRdist sequence similarity was added when clustering was performed within HLA-allele-positive subsets. Co-occurrence clustering excluded repertoires with fewer than 30,000 or more than 120,000 public chains, plus five with anomalous nucleotide sharing. This is the immuneACCESS table as TCRdb keeps it, with only in-frame sequences that have V and J called. A part of the clones is gone; compared with another copy, unresolved V genes explain less than half, and the rest is unexplained. The V and J calls and the clone size are those of that table, but D and trimming were determined from the DNA. The sample includes about 140,000 clones, with around four fifths observed a single time. Roughly 9.9% of the sample goes to the ten largest clones.

CDR1 and CDR2 were assigned from the germline V gene as SGHTA and FQGNSA. Spanning cysteine to phenylalanine, the CDR3 consists of 13 amino acids. Kept here is only the CDR3 DNA, which spans 39 bases and is read in frame from base 1. The junction shows trimming of 5 bases on V and 3 bases on J, plus 10 bases between the germline ends. This specimen belongs to a study of cytomegalovirus exposure and HLA in healthy donors (TCRdb year 2017). The study in broad terms: An earlier analysis of approximately 640 of the donors reported approximately 290 Gb of sequence data and about 100 million unique TCR beta sequences from roughly 200 million T cells. Roughly 300 gigabases of sequencing data and approximately 84 million unique TCR sequences were included in an early release covering around 650 HLA-typed donors. Of the approximately 400 genotyped donors, less than 85% were placed in the genetic ancestry cluster associated with self-reported Caucasian donors. The study aimed to test whether cataloging public T cell receptors could reveal signatures of past pathogen exposure. The study profiled the T cell repertoires of 500 to 800 subjects by immunosequencing and related them to cytomegalovirus serostatus. Besides the first cohort of 500 to 700 subjects, a separate validation cohort made up of roughly 120 different subjects was used. To predict cytomegalovirus infection status, the study brought together high-throughput TCR immunosequencing, statistical association of individual TCRs with disease status, and machine learning. To study patterns of TCR occurrence, a later analysis re-analyzed previously published TCR beta repertoires from 600 to 750 donors and added high-resolution HLA genotyping. The later analysis used no new phenotypic data to find candidate immune exposures, relying instead on TCR beta sequences and their occurrence across donors. An earlier analysis of 500 to 750 of the donors applied high-throughput TCR beta sequencing to assess whether each TCR beta V gene segment acted as functional or pseudogenic. Donor age, sex, ethnicity and CMV serostatus were compiled together with the repertoire data. Genome-wide SNP genotypes for about 65% of the 666 donors were used in a later genetic analysis, which treated that subset as a discovery cohort. Every repertoire in the discovery cohort had been generated on one and the same sequencing platform. HLA typing included class I and class II loci at four-digit resolution. The number of donors typed differed by locus, with roughly 620-630 for A, B, C, DRB1 and DQB1, roughly 550 for DQA1, some 570 for DPA1, and under 490 for DPB1. Several DR-DQ haplotypes were handled as single units for association and clustering because linkage in the cohort was strong. On average, roughly 250,000 unique TCR beta nucleotide sequences were sequenced per donor among a few hundred genotyped donors of the cohort, with around 19% of those sequences being non-productive. What the authors observed across the whole study: A later analysis associated roughly 17,000 TCR beta sequences with specific HLA alleles at a false discovery rate of 0.05. Linkage disequilibrium might explain the correlated functional status among segregating V segments, but an unknown experimental factor could not be excluded. A further reported finding was that TCR beta sequences accurately predicted the HLA-A and HLA-B alleles for most subjects in the first cohort. Sequencing depth was assumed to be roughly uniform across donors in the presence/absence analyses, though that assumption may not hold. A cluster of highly shared sequence variants was judged likely to represent a technical artifact of the sequencing pipeline. Most CMV-associated TCR beta chains appeared to be HLA-restricted in a later analysis, and the HLA associations seemed to be driven largely by CMV exposure. Most TCR sequences were seen in very few donors, while some public TCRs were found in many individuals. Because HLA typing was unavailable for some donors at each locus, only the typed subset was used in association tests. Strong co-occurrence of HLA alleles, especially DR and DQ, made assigning TCR associations to individual alleles difficult. The classifier was reported to diagnose cytomegalovirus status with high specificity and sensitivity in both the original and validation cohorts. Some IMGT-functional V segments, including TRBV6-2 and TRBV6-3, could not be distinguished by the 87-base-pair reads and were therefore excluded. In a later analysis, several top co-occurrence clusters were reported to appear linked to parvovirus B19, influenza, CMV and Epstein-Barr virus. In vitro tests confirmed that three of the cytomegalovirus-associated TCR beta chains recognize cytomegalovirus antigens. In a later analysis, the rate of TCR association differed among HLA loci, with DRB1 alleles having the most associated TCRs and HLA-C alleles having the fewest. Because counts were too low, about 18 rarely observed V segments, including chromosome 9 orphons, were left out of the earlier analysis of over 550 of the donors. According to a later genetic analysis, donors in an Asian-associated ancestry cluster had fewer N-insertions in productive TCRs than the roughly 660-donor mean. It was suggested by the authors that the approach could potentially be generalized to other disease states and immunological phenotypes. For the cohort, immune exposure information was limited to CMV serostatus. A total of 150 or so TCR beta chains were listed by the study as associated with cytomegalovirus. A later analysis found that HLA-associated TCR beta chains were more clonally expanded and had lower generation probabilities than equally common non-associated chains. The cohort was sequenced for TCR beta chains only, and without alpha or paired-chain data the features that could be detected were limited. An association between a missense DCLRE1C variant and V-gene and J-gene trimming of TCR beta chains was found in a later genetic analysis and replicated in an independent cohort. An earlier analysis of 587 of the donors showed that most TCR beta V segments appeared in productive rearrangements either about 90% or about 30% of the time, which broadly matched IMGT annotations.

In total, just over 650 healthy bone marrow donors made up the cohort. All cohort members were sampled while nominally healthy, although unrecorded immune exposures were likely present. The donor was CMV seropositive and was included in the group of 250 to 350 seropositive cohort members. Each donor provided a peripheral blood sample, and peripheral blood mononuclear cells were used for TCR beta sequencing. The Qiagen DNeasy Blood Extraction Kit was used to extract genomic DNA from the blood cell samples. Sequencing was done on a sample of PBMCs. The rearrangement combines TRBV7-2 with TRBJ2-5; the D gene is not confidently resolved. The source of this sequence is a woman aged 55-69 years in good health and CMV-seropositive. The DNA reads TGTGCCAGCAGCGAACAAATTAAAGAGACCCAGTACTTC. It specifies CASSEQIKETQYF.